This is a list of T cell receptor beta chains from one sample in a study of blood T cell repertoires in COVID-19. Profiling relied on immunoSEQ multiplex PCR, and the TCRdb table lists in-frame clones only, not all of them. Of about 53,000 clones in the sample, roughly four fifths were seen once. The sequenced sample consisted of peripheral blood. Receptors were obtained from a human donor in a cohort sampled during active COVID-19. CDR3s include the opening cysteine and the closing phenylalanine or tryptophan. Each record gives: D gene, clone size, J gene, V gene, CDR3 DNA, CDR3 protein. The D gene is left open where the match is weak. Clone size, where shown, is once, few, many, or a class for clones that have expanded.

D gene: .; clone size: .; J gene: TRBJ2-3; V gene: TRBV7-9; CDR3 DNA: TGTGCCAGCAGCTCCACTAGTGGCATCACAGATACGCAGTATTTT; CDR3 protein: CASSSTSGITDTQYF
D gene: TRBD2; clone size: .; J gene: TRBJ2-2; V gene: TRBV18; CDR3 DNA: TGTGCCAGCTCGCCCGCAAGCGGGAGAAGTACCGGGGAGCTGTTTTTT; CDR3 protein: CASSPASGRSTGELFF
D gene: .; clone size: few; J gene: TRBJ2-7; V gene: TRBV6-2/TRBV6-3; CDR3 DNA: TGTGCCAGCAGTAAAATCCCGGGGCGGGACTACGAGCAGTACTTC; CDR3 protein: CASSKIPGRDYEQYF
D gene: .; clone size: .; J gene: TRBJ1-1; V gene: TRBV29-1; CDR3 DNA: TGCAGCGTTGTCCCGACAGCCGCTGAAGCTTTCTTT; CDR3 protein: CSVVPTAAEAFF
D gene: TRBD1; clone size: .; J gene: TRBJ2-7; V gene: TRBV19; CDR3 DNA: TGTGCCACCGAGGACAGGGCCTACGAGCAGTACTTC; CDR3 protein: CATEDRAYEQYF
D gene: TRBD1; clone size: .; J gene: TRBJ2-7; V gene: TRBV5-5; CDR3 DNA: TGTGCCAGCAGCTTGACAGGGGTTCTACACGAGCAGTACTTC; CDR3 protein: CASSLTGVLHEQYF
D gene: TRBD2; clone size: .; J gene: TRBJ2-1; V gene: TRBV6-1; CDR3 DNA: TGTGCCAGCAGTGAAGTGGGCGTCCGACTAGCGGAGACCTACAATGAGCAGTTCTTC; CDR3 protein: CASSEVGVRLAETYNEQFF
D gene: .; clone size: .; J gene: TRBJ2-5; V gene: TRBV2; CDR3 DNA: TGTGCCAGCAGAAAGGAAGGGGGAGCGACCCAGTACTTC; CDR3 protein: CASRKEGGATQYF
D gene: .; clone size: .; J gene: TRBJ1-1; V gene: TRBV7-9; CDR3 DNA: TGTGCCAGCAGCTTACCCCGGGGGGATGGTTTCTTT; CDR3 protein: CASSLPRGDGFF
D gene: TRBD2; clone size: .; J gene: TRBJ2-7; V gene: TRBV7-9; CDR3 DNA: TGTGCCAGCAGCTTAGTAGCGGGAGTTAGAGAGCAGTACTTC; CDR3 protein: CASSLVAGVREQYF
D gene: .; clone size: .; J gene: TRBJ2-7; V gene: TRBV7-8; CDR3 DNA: TGTGCCAGCAGCCTTAGCGGAAGCTCCTACGAGCAGTACTTC; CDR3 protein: CASSLSGSSYEQYF
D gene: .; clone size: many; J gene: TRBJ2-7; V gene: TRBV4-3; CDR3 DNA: TGCGCCAGCAGCCAAGATCGCTGGTCAGCCTACGAGCAGTACTTC; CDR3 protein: CASSQDRWSAYEQYF
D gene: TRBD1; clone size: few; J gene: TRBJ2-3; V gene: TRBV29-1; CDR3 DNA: TGCAGCGTTGGCCCGCACGGCCCGGACAGGGGCGGAGATACGCAGTATTTT; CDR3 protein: CSVGPHGPDRGGDTQYF
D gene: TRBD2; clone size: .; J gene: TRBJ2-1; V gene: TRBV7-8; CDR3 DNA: TGTGCCAGCAGCCTACAGCGGGGGGCCTACAATGAGCAGTTCTTC; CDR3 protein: CASSLQRGAYNEQFF
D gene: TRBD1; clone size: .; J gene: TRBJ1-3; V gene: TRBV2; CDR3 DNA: TGTGCCAGCAGCCGACAGGGGGGCTCTGGAAACACCATATATTTT; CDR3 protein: CASSRQGGSGNTIYF
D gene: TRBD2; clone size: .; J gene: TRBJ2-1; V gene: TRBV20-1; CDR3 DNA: TGCAGTGCTAGTGGCGGGAGGGACTACAATGAGCAGTTCTTC; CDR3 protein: CSASGGRDYNEQFF
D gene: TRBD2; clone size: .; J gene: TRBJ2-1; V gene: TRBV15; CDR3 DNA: TGTGCCACCAGCGCCCGACTAGCGGGGGGGTACAATGAGCAGTTCTTC; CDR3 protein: CATSARLAGGYNEQFF
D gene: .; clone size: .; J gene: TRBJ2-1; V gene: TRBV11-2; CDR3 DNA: TGTGCCAGCAGCTTAGGGGCGGGGGCCCCCTACAATGAGCAGTTCTTC; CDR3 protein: CASSLGAGAPYNEQFF
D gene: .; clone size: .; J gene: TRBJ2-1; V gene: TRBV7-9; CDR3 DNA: TGTGCCAGCAGCTCCATAGACTTGGGAGATTGGGACAATGAGCAGTTCTTC; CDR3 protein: CASSSIDLGDWDNEQFF
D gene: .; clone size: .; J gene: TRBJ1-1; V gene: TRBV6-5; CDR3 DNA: TGTGCCAGCAGCCATCCTGAAGCTTTCTTT; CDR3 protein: CASSHPEAFF
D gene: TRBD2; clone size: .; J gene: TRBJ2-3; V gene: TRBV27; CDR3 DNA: TGTGCCAGCGGGTTAGCGGGGGGGCCGAGCACAGATACGCAGTATTTT; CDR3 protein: CASGLAGGPSTDTQYF
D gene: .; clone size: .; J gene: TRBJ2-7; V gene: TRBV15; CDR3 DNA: TGCGCCACCAGCAGAGACCAGAGCGGGTTACAGCAGTACTTC; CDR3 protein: CATSRDQSGLQQYF
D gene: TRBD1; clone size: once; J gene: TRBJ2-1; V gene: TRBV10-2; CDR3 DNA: TGCGCCAGCAGTGGAACAGGGGACAATGAGCAGTTCTTC; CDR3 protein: CASSGTGDNEQFF
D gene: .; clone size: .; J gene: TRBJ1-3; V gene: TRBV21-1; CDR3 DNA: TGTGCCAGCAGCCAACCAGGGTACACCATATATTTT; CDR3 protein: CASSQPGYTIYF
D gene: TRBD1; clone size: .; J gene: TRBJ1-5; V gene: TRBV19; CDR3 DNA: TGTGCCACCCAAAAGGGGGGACAGCGGTATCAGCCCCAGCATTTT; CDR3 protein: CATQKGGQRYQPQHF
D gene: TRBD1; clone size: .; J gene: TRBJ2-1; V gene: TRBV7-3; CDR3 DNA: TGTGCCAGCAGCTTAAGTCCGGGACAGAGGGGTTATGAGCAGTTCTTC; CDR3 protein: CASSLSPGQRGYEQFF